These 8 T cell receptor beta chains share one sample of origin, sequenced in a study of CD8 T cells in ankylosing spondylitis. These receptors have no known antigen. Using its own MiXCR run on the 5' RACE reads, TCRdb lists one record per CDR3 protein. This table has 200,000 to 250,000 distinct CDR3 sequences, 15% to 20% appearing once. General study results and limits: A TCR beta motif of about eight highly homologous variants seemed to mark ankylosing spondylitis blood.

The sample taken for sequencing was blood, either unsorted or a sorted T cell fraction (not recorded which). The receptors here all came from a male donor with ankylosing spondylitis.

This sequence joins TRBV6-5 and TRBJ1-2; unclear D gene. Germline loops: CDR1 MNHEY, CDR2 SVGAGI. V was trimmed by 2 bases and J by 3 bases, leaving 4 bases between them. The CDR3 loop spans 12 amino acids. DNA for the CDR3: TGTGCCAGCAGTTACGGAGACTATGGCTACACCTTC. Its protein product is CASSYGDYGYTF.

This clonotype was found many times. The CDR3 spells CASSLEGTRNFGELFF. The CDR3, as DNA: TGTGCCAGCAGCTTAGAGGGGACTAGGAATTTCGGGGAGCTGTTTTTT. The rearrangement uses TRBV11-2 and TRBJ2-2; the match to TRBD2 covers 8 bases. This CDR3 contains 16 residues. Germline assignment: CDR1 SGHAT and CDR2 FQNNGV. Trimming at V came to 0 bases and at J to 7 bases, leaving 7 bases not matched to a gene.

This clonotype was observed a single time. The rearrangement joins TRBV7-2 to TRBJ2-7; D ambiguous. Trimming took 5 bases from V and 2 from J, leaving 13 bases between them. The CDR3 covers 14 residues. Germline CDR1 and CDR2: SGHTA and FQGNSA. The CDR3 protein is CASSQLDGTYEQYF. DNA for the CDR3: TGTGCCAGCAGCCAGTTGGACGGTACCTACGAGCAGTACTTC.

V is TRBV9 and J is TRBJ1-3, with D hard to call. This CDR3 is built from 15 residues. V lost 2 bases to trimming and J lost 2 bases, with 11 bases between them. Germline CDR1 is SGDLS and CDR2 is YYNGEE. The CDR3 coding sequence is TGTGCCAGCAGCGTTGGGTCACGCGCTGGAAACACCATATATTTT. Translated, it gives CASSVGSRAGNTIYF.

The sample holds many counts of this clonotype. CDR3 DNA: TGTGCCAGCAGTCCCCAGGGAAGGGGGAACACTGAAGCTTTCTTT. Translated, it gives CASSPQGRGNTEAFF. The chain employs TRBV28 and TRBJ1-1, with D perhaps TRBD1 (5 bases). In germline, CDR1 is MDHEN, CDR2 SYDVKM. This CDR3 spans 15 amino acids. V gave up 5 bases and J gave up 1 base, with 14 bases separating them. Combining the CDR3 with reference TRBV28 and TRBJ1-1 gives the whole variable domain DVKVTQSSRYLVKRTGEKVFLECVQDMDHENMFWYRQDPGLGLRLIYFSYDVKMKEKGDIPEGYSVSREKKERFSLILESASTNQTSMYLCASSPQGRGNTEAFFGQGTRLTVV.

This clonotype was counted at least ten times. The rearrangement joins TRBV9 to TRBJ2-5; maybe TRBD1 (7 bases). The CDR3 spans 15 residues. V lost 4 bases to trimming and J lost 1 base, with 14 bases between them. Germline V CDR1 and CDR2: SGDLS, YYNGEE. CDR3 coding DNA: TGTGCCAGCAGCCAAGGGGGGACAGTCCAAGAGACCCAGTACTTC. It is translated as CASSQGGTVQETQYF.

The chain uses TRBV7-9 and TRBJ1-4; weak D call: TRBD1 (5 bases). Trimming removed 3 bases from V and 4 bases from J, with 12 bases in between. Germline V CDR1 and CDR2: SEHNR, FQNEAQ (reference sequence). This CDR3 is built from 15 residues. The CDR3 loop is CASSLSQGHNEKLFF. In DNA form, the CDR3 reads TGTGCCAGCAGCTTGAGCCAGGGCCATAATGAAAAACTGTTTTTT.

The gene calls are TRBV12-3 or TRBV12-4 and TRBJ2-6; the D gene is possibly TRBD1 (6 bases). This CDR3 contains 15 residues. The V gene lost 1 base and the J gene lost 4 bases, with 8 bases spanning the gap. This CDR3 is CASSLGQGGANVLTF. The CDR3 bases are TGTGCCAGCAGTTTAGGCCAGGGGGGGGCCAACGTCCTGACTTTC.